The 27 T cell receptor beta chains in this list originate from one sample, sequenced in a study of regulatory and conventional T cells in RAG deficiency. Genomic DNA came from blood conventional CD4+ T cells gated CD25-low CD127-high. Using immunoSEQ multiplex PCR, the repertoire was profiled, and TCRdb retains in-frame clones only, with some absent. The table has approximately 21,000 clones, approximately 96% seen once. Separately, the same data were catalogued under a study of regulatory T cells. That study reports: Amplification used 52 TRBV primers and 13 TRBJ primers.

Sequencing was done on a sample of CD25- CD4+ T cells sorted from blood. Every receptor here comes from a human donor in good health.

V and J are TRBV6-1 and TRBJ1-4; D ambiguous. Germline CDR1 reads MNHNS; CDR2 reads SASEGT. The germline V and J ends were trimmed by 8 bases and 3 bases, with 10 bases remaining between them. This CDR3 region has 13 residues. The CDR3 DNA reads as TGTGCCAGCGGGAGGCACTCTAATGAAAAACTGTTTTTT. Amino acids: CASGRHSNEKLFF.

CDR3 DNA: TGTGCCAGCAGGCAGGGGAACTATGGCTACACCTTC. This encodes CASRQGNYGYTF. The chain recombines TRBV6-5 with TRBJ1-2, with D possibly being TRBD1 (6 bases). Germline CDR1 is MNHEY and CDR2 is SVGAGI. This CDR3 has 12 residues. V was pared by 6 bases and J by 2 bases, with 7 bases between.

The chain employs TRBV18 and TRBJ2-7, with D possibly TRBD2 on 5 matching bases. Trimming cost V 4 bases and J 5 bases, with 18 bases left between them. The CDR3 is 15 residues long. The V gene's germline CDR1 is KGHSH and CDR2 LQKENI. The CDR3 nucleotides are TGTGCCAGCTCACATAGCGAGGGTAGGAATGACGAGCAGTACTTC. Protein: CASSHSEGRNDEQYF. Variable domain in full (rest from reference TRBV18 and TRBJ2-7): NAGVMQNPRHLVRRRGQEARLRCSPMKGHSHVYWYRQLPEEGLKFMVYLQKENIIDESGMPKERFSAEFPKEGPSILRIQQVVRGDSAAYFCASSHSEGRNDEQYFGPGTRLTVT.

This chain uses TRBV7-9 with TRBJ2-7; 9 bases fit TRBD1. The CDR3 runs 13 residues. With 4 bases clipped from V and 9 bases from J, the junction kept 7 bases outside the gene matches. The V gene's germline CDR1 is SEHNR and CDR2 FQNEAQ (reference sequence). The CDR3 is CASSSGQGRWQYF. CDR3 nucleotide sequence: TGTGCCAGCAGCTCGGGACAGGGAAGGTGGCAGTACTTC.

V and J are TRBV21-1 and TRBJ1-5; TRBD1, the table's D call, was not compared with the DNA. TRBV21-1 constitutes a pseudogene. The CDR3 runs to 15 residues. CDR3 amino acids: CAGSNAGYSNQPQHF. For the CDR3, the DNA is TGTGCCGGCAGTAACGCAGGGTATAGCAATCAGCCCCAGCATTTT.

The rearrangement uses TRBV30 and TRBJ2-7; possibly TRBD2 for D (7 bases). The V end was cut by 5 bases, the J end by 5 bases, with 10 bases between. Germline values: CDR1 GTSNPN, CDR2 SVGIG (reference sequence). The CDR3 spans 11 residues. CDR3 sequence reads: CAWSGGHEQYF. CDR3 DNA: TGTGCCTGGTCGGGGGGCCACGAGCAGTACTTC.

To note about this clone: The sample has other DNA sequences that encode this CDR3 too. The chain uses TRBV27 and TRBJ2-5, with a tentative D call TRBD2 (6 bases). CDR3 length: 15 residues. Per germline, CDR1 MNHEY and CDR2 SMNVEV (reference sequence). Trimming shortened V by 3 bases and J by 5 bases, and 16 bases separated the two germline ends. The CDR3 nucleotides are TGTGCCAGCAGTTTGGTTGGAAGCGGGCTGGAGACCCAGTACTTC. Protein product: CASSLVGSGLETQYF.

The V gene is TRBV5-5, the J gene TRBJ2-5, with 8 bases aligning to TRBD1. The CDR3 totals 15 residues. The germline CDR1 and CDR2 sequences are SGHKS and YYEKEE (reference sequence). After removal of 0 bases from V and 7 bases from J, the junction contained 8 bases not matched to a gene. CDR3 region: CASSLADRGRGTQYF. The CDR3 coding sequence is TGTGCCAGCAGCTTGGCAGACAGGGGCCGTGGGACCCAGTACTTC.

The chain carries TRBV29-1 and TRBJ1-3; maybe TRBD1 (5 bases). This CDR3 spans 14 amino acids. Per the germline V gene, CDR1 is SQVTM and CDR2 is ANQGSEA. V gave up 6 bases and J gave up 4 bases, with 16 bases separating them. CDR3 sequence reads: CSVVSGAVGNTIYF. DNA for the CDR3: TGCAGCGTGGTTTCTGGGGCAGTCGGAAACACCATATATTTT.

J is TRBJ1-1 and V is TRBV6-6; D not resolved. CDR3 size: 13 residues. V dropped 0 bases and J dropped 8 bases, with 10 bases sitting between them. CDR1 is MNHNY, CDR2 SVGAGI, per germline (reference sequence). The DNA for the CDR3 is TGTGCCAGCAGTTACTCCGACCTGGGCGAAGCTTTCTTT. Translated: CASSYSDLGEAFF.

The rearrangement uses TRBV5-1 and TRBJ1-1; D gene unclear. There are 15 residues in the CDR3. V lost 5 bases to trimming and J lost 5 bases, with 19 bases between them. The germline CDR1 and CDR2 sequences are SGHRS and YFSETQ. The CDR3 region is CASSREGPAGTEAFF. CDR3 DNA sequence: TGCGCCAGCAGTCGAGAAGGTCCCGCGGGGACTGAAGCTTTCTTT.

The V gene is TRBV9, the J gene TRBJ1-2, with D unclear. Germline V gene lookup returns CDR1 SGDLS and CDR2 YYNGEE. This CDR3 region has 10 residues. V lost 7 bases, J lost 3 bases, and 4 bases lay in between. CDR3 DNA sequence: TGTGCCAGCGGAGACTATGGCTACACCTTC. Its translation is CASGDYGYTF.

This rearrangement joins TRBV30 to TRBJ1-2, with D perhaps matching TRBD1 (5 bases). V gave up 0 bases and J gave up 10 bases, with 15 bases separating them. From germline, CDR1 is GTSNPN and CDR2 SVGIG (reference sequence). The CDR3 has 13 residues. The CDR3: CAWSVPGGGSYTF. DNA for the CDR3: TGTGCCTGGAGTGTACCCGGGGGAGGGTCCTACACCTTC.

The rearrangement joins TRBV5-6 to TRBJ2-1; 9 bases fit TRBD2. J gave up 7 bases and V 5 bases, and 13 bases lay outside the gene matches. The CDR3 runs to 16 residues. Germline CDR1 and CDR2: SGHDT and YYEEEE. CDR3 coding DNA: TGTGCCAGCAGTATTAGCGGGGGCCCGAGGGGGAATGAGCAGTTCTTC. Amino acid sequence: CASSISGGPRGNEQFF. The whole variable domain, remainder taken from reference TRBV5-6 and TRBJ2-1, is DAGVTQSPTHLIKTRGQQVTLRCSPKSGHDTVSWYQQALGQGPQFIFQYYEEEERQRGNFPDRFSGHQFPNYSSELNVNALLLGDSALYLCASSISGGPRGNEQFFGPGTRLTVL.

The genes are TRBV5-8 and TRBJ2-5, with D possibly being TRBD1 (6 bases). The length of the CDR3 is 14 residues. The V end lost 0 bases, the J end lost 2 bases, and 8 bases lay between the germline ends. CDR1 and CDR2 from the germline V gene are SGHTS and YDEGEE. The CDR3 reads CASSLGGHQETQYF. In nucleotides, the CDR3 is TGTGCCAGCAGCTTGGGGGGACATCAAGAGACCCAGTACTTC. The full variable domain, rest sourced from reference TRBV5-8 and TRBJ2-5, is EAGVTQSPTHLIKTRGQQATLRCSPISGHTSVYWYQQALGLGLQFLLWYDEGEERNRGNFPPRFSGRQFPNYSSELNVNALELEDSALYLCASSLGGHQETQYFGPGTRLLVL.

The chain recombines TRBV18 with TRBJ1-2; D might be TRBD1 (6 bases). This CDR3 comprises 15 residues. The V end lost 4 bases, the J end lost 1 base, and 13 bases lay between the germline ends. Looked up from germline, CDR1 is KGHSH and CDR2 is LQKENI. CDR3 in amino acids: CASSQGEGGNYGYTF. The CDR3 DNA reads as TGTGCCAGCTCACAGGGTGAAGGGGGTAACTATGGCTACACCTTC.

V usage is TRBV28 and J usage is TRBJ1-2, with D perhaps TRBD1 (5 bases). The CDR3 is 15 amino acids. Germline V gene sequence: CDR1 MDHEN, CDR2 SYDVKM. V lost 6 bases to trimming and J lost 0 bases, with 14 bases between them. CDR3 amino acids: CASRSLGGTNYGYTF. The CDR3 DNA is TGTGCCAGCAGGAGCTTGGGGGGGACTAACTATGGCTACACCTTC.

As DNA, the CDR3 is TGTGCCAGCAGTGATAAGAGTCCCTCCTACAATGAGCAGTTCTTC. Residues: CASSDKSPSYNEQFF. V and J are TRBV2 and TRBJ2-1; D gene ambiguous. The V end was cut by 3 bases, the J end by 0 bases, with 9 bases between. The CDR3 extends over 15 amino acids. Germline CDR1 SNHLY, CDR2 FYNNEI.

The chain uses TRBV25-1 and TRBJ1-2; D ambiguous. V was trimmed by 3 bases and J by 7 bases, leaving 15 bases between them. Germline assignment: CDR1 MGHDK and CDR2 SYGVNS. The CDR3 contains 14 residues. CDR3 residues: CASSDDSGFVGYTF. For the CDR3, the DNA is TGTGCCAGCAGTGACGACTCGGGGTTCGTTGGCTACACCTTC.

This clone was seen once. The genes are TRBV2 and TRBJ1-2; 7 nucleotides line up with TRBD1. Germline V gene data show CDR1 as SNHLY and CDR2 as FYNNEI. This CDR3 has 16 amino acids. Germline trimming cut 4 bases from V and 7 bases from J; bases unmatched to any gene: 15. The CDR3 DNA is TGTGCCAGCAGTGGGCCGGACGGGTCACAGGGGCCTGGCTACACCTTC. This encodes CASSGPDGSQGPGYTF.

This chain connects TRBV5-1 to TRBJ1-1; 11 positions match TRBD1. Germline V gene lookup returns CDR1 SGHRS and CDR2 YFSETQ. Trimming cost V 4 bases and J 1 base; bases outside gene matches: 3. The CDR3 has 15 residues. CDR3 DNA sequence: TGCGCCAGCAGCGCGGGGACAGGGGGGAACACTGAAGCTTTCTTT. Translation: CASSAGTGGNTEAFF.

The chain combines TRBV6-5 with TRBJ1-1; no clear D gene. The CDR3 consists of 13 residues. CDR1 is MNHEY and CDR2 is SVGAGI in the germline V gene. The V end was cut by 4 bases, the J end by 1 base, with 7 bases between. The CDR3 spells CASSLAENTEAFF. CDR3 coding DNA: TGTGCCAGCAGTTTGGCGGAGAACACTGAAGCTTTCTTT.

The rearrangement uses TRBV6-1 and TRBJ2-5; 11 bases map to TRBD2. Trimming at V came to 2 bases and at J to 2 bases, leaving 4 bases not matched to a gene. The CDR3 is 16 amino acids. Germline assignment: CDR1 MNHNS and CDR2 SASEGT. As DNA, the CDR3 is TGTGCCAGCAGTGAAATGACTAGCGGGGTACAAGAGACCCAGTACTTC. This sequence encodes CASSEMTSGVQETQYF.

The rearrangement joins TRBV13 to TRBJ1-2; D not certain. In germline, CDR1 is PRHDT, CDR2 FYEKMQ (reference sequence). Trimming pared 11 bases from V and 4 bases from J, leaving 17 bases between. The CDR3 totals 13 residues. CDR3 in DNA: TGTGCCTCCTCCGAAGAGGATCGCTATGGCTACACCTTC. It encodes CASSEEDRYGYTF. The entire variable domain, with the rest obtained from reference TRBV13 and TRBJ1-2, is as follows: AAGVIQSPRHLIKEKRETATLKCYPIPRHDTVYWYQQGPGQDPQFLISFYEKMQSDKGSIPDRFSAQQFSDYHSELNMSSLELGDSALYFCASSEEDRYGYTFGSGTRLTVV.

This chain connects TRBV7-3 to TRBJ2-3, with D possibly being TRBD1 (5 bases). Trimming removed 4 bases at V and 2 bases at J, with 10 bases between. Germline V gives CDR1 SGHTA, CDR2 FQGTGA. The CDR3 covers 14 residues. The CDR3 protein is CASSSGHSTDTQYF. The CDR3 DNA is TGTGCCAGCAGCTCCGGACATTCCACAGATACGCAGTATTTT.

This chain connects TRBV10-3 to TRBJ2-7, with D perhaps matching TRBD2 (6 bases). The CDR3 loop spans 13 amino acids. The germline V gene has CDR1 ENHRY and CDR2 SYGVKD. The V end lost 4 bases, the J end lost 7 bases, and 14 bases lay between the germline ends. In DNA, the CDR3 is TGTGCCATCAGTGCTGGGACTCCGGGAGAGCAGTACTTC. Encoded protein: CAISAGTPGEQYF.

V is TRBV18 and J is TRBJ1-2; 9 bases map to TRBD1. The CDR3 loop spans 15 amino acids. CDR1 and CDR2 from the germline V gene are KGHSH and LQKENI. With V trimmed by 3 bases and J by 5 bases, 7 bases remained unmatched. The chain's CDR3 is CASSPDRGPIYGYTF. The CDR3 nucleotides read TGTGCCAGCTCACCGGACAGGGGTCCGATTTATGGCTACACCTTC.